The rows below give T cell receptor beta chains drawn from one sample of a study of T cells in Graves' hyperthyroidism and ophthalmopathy. TCRdb re-called the multiplex PCR reads with MiXCR, one entry per CDR3 protein. The data contain 700,000 to 950,000 distinct CDR3 sequences, about 35% of them singletons. The sample was blood. These receptors came from a woman between 35 and 50 years old with Graves' hyperthyroidism. Both conserved end residues are part of each CDR3. The D gene is left open where the match is weak. A row's size may be missing; if present it is once, few, many or a size class.

D: .; J: TRBJ2-3; size: .; V: TRBV6-5; CDR3: CASSTTTRQATQYF; DNA: TGTGCCAGCAGTACGACCACCCGGCAGGCTACGCAGTATTTT
D: .; J: TRBJ2-7; size: .; V: TRBV7-9; CDR3: CASSQEPEPMYYEQYF; DNA: TGCGCCAGCAGCCAAGAACCAGAGCCGATGTACTACGAGCAGTACTTC
D: .; J: TRBJ1-1; size: many; V: TRBV19; CDR3: CASSILREGMNTEAFF; DNA: TGTGCCAGTAGTATACTTCGGGAGGGTATGAACACTGAAGCTTTCTTT
D: .; J: TRBJ2-7; size: many; V: TRBV7-9; CDR3: CASSFPLPGADEQYF; DNA: TGTGCCAGCAGCTTCCCTTTGCCCGGGGCGGACGAGCAGTACTTC
D: .; J: TRBJ2-3; size: once; V: TRBV7-9; CDR3: CASSLGAGTTDTQYF; DNA: TGTGCCAGCAGCTTAGGGGCGGGGACCACAGATACGCAGTATTTT
D: TRBD2; J: TRBJ2-7; size: many; V: TRBV7-2; CDR3: CASSQTSGPYEQYF; DNA: TGTGCCAGCAGCCAGACTAGCGGTCCCTACGAGCAGTACTTC
D: .; J: TRBJ2-7; size: .; V: TRBV6-5; CDR3: CASSYSYEGGSYEQYF; DNA: TGTGCCAGCAGTTACTCGTACGAGGGGGGGTCCTACGAGCAGTACTTC
D: TRBD1; J: TRBJ1-5; size: many; V: TRBV19; CDR3: CASSISQGTGGSHF; DNA: TGTGCCAGTAGTATTTCGCAAGGGACAGGGGGCTCGCATTTT
D: .; J: TRBJ2-5; size: once; V: TRBV2; CDR3: CASREGWGRSNQPQYF; DNA: TGTGCCAGCAGAGAAGGGTGGGGACGGAGCAATCAGCCCCAGTACTTC
D: .; J: TRBJ1-2; size: many; V: TRBV10-3; CDR3: CATRSDLYGYTF; DNA: TGTGCCACCCGAAGCGACCTCTATGGCTACACCTTC
D: .; J: TRBJ2-7; size: .; V: TRBV6-5; CDR3: CASSYSDGYEQYF; DNA: TGTGCCAGCAGTTACTCGGACGGGTACGAGCAGTACTTC
D: .; J: TRBJ2-7; size: few; V: TRBV9; CDR3: CASSPLGVPGEQYF; DNA: TGTGCCAGCAGCCCCCTAGGGGTCCCGGGCGAGCAGTACTTC
D: .; J: TRBJ2-7; size: .; V: TRBV20-1; CDR3: CSARERHDAYEQYF; DNA: TGCAGTGCTAGGGAGCGCCACGACGCCTACGAGCAGTACTTC
D: .; J: TRBJ1-3; size: .; V: TRBV11-2; CDR3: CASSPRGGASGNTIYF; DNA: TGTGCCAGCAGCCCAAGGGGGGGGGCATCTGGAAACACCATATATTTT
D: .; J: TRBJ1-6; size: many; V: TRBV12-3/TRBV12-4; CDR3: CASSSRDTNSPLHF; DNA: TGTGCCAGCAGTTCCCGGGACACGAATTCACCCCTCCACTTT
D: .; J: TRBJ1-3; size: .; V: TRBV6-5; CDR3: CASSPKGGGNTIYF; DNA: TGTGCCAGCAGTCCTAAAGGGGGGGGAAACACCATATATTTT
D: .; J: TRBJ2-5; size: few; V: TRBV29-1; CDR3: CSVTAEFQETQYF; DNA: TGCAGCGTTACGGCAGAATTCCAAGAGACCCAGTACTTC
D: .; J: TRBJ2-3; size: .; V: TRBV15; CDR3: CATSRDPGDTQYF; DNA: TGTGCCACCAGCAGAGATCCTGGAGATACGCAGTATTTT
D: TRBD1; J: TRBJ1-1; size: .; V: TRBV6-5; CDR3: CASSYNWGTGGTEAFF; DNA: TGTGCCAGCAGTTACAATTGGGGGACAGGGGGCACTGAAGCTTTCTTT
D: TRBD2; J: TRBJ2-7; size: few; V: TRBV19; CDR3: CASSIGSSGTYEQYF; DNA: TGTGCCAGTAGTATTGGGTCTAGCGGAACCTACGAGCAGTACTTC
D: .; J: TRBJ1-5; size: many; V: TRBV19; CDR3: CASDGLMVNQPQHF; DNA: TGTGCCAGTGACGGGCTGATGGTCAATCAGCCCCAGCATTTT
D: TRBD1; J: TRBJ2-7; size: many; V: TRBV7-2; CDR3: CASSRDRTVFEQYF; DNA: TGTGCCAGCAGCCGGGACAGGACAGTGTTCGAGCAGTACTTC
D: TRBD2; J: TRBJ2-5; size: .; V: TRBV20-1; CDR3: CSASIGLAGGTQYF; DNA: TGCAGTGCTAGTATAGGACTAGCGGGAGGGACCCAGTACTTC
D: TRBD1; J: TRBJ2-7; size: .; V: TRBV29-1; CDR3: CSVEDRGSTYEQYF; DNA: TGCAGCGTTGAAGACAGGGGGTCCACCTACGAGCAGTACTTC
D: TRBD1; J: TRBJ2-7; size: .; V: TRBV29-1; CDR3: CSLVGQASYEQYF; DNA: TGCAGCTTGGTAGGACAGGCTTCCTACGAGCAGTACTTC
D: TRBD2; J: TRBJ2-7; size: .; V: TRBV7-2; CDR3: CASSSGTSGNLQYF; DNA: TGTGCCAGCAGCTCTGGGACTAGCGGGAATCTGCAGTACTTC
D: .; J: TRBJ1-5; size: .; V: TRBV4-1; CDR3: CASSQDSSSNRNQPQHF; DNA: TGTGCCAGCAGCCAAGATAGTAGCAGTAACAGAAATCAGCCCCAGCATTTT
D: TRBD1; J: TRBJ1-2; size: .; V: TRBV20-1; CDR3: CSAIRGLGGYTF; DNA: TGCAGTGCTATTAGGGGGCTGGGTGGCTACACCTTC
D: .; J: TRBJ1-1; size: many; V: TRBV20-1; CDR3: CSARDLTSDTEAFF; DNA: TGCAGTGCTAGGGACCTAACAAGCGACACTGAAGCTTTCTTT
D: TRBD2; J: TRBJ2-5; size: few; V: TRBV20-1; CDR3: CSARELGTSGSKETQYF; DNA: TGCAGTGCTAGAGAGCTCGGGACTAGCGGGAGTAAAGAGACCCAGTACTTC
D: TRBD1; J: TRBJ1-6; size: .; V: TRBV7-9; CDR3: CASSTRDRGEISPLHF; DNA: TGTGCCAGCAGTACTCGGGACAGGGGCGAGATTTCACCCCTCCACTTT
D: TRBD2; J: TRBJ2-5; size: few; V: TRBV7-2; CDR3: CASSPRLAGKETQYF; DNA: TGTGCCAGCAGCCCAAGACTAGCGGGGAAAGAGACCCAGTACTTC
D: TRBD1; J: TRBJ2-7; size: .; V: TRBV7-6; CDR3: CASSLNGFPGQRSYEQYF; DNA: TGTGCCAGCAGCTTAAATGGGTTCCCGGGACAGCGATCCTACGAGCAGTACTTC
D: .; J: TRBJ2-5; size: many; V: TRBV10-3; CDR3: CAISDLTTAETQYF; DNA: TGTGCCATCAGTGATTTGACAACCGCGGAGACCCAGTACTTC
D: .; J: TRBJ2-7; size: many; V: TRBV4-1; CDR3: CASSQASRGDEQYF; DNA: TGCGCCAGCAGCCAAGCATCAAGGGGTGACGAGCAGTACTTC
D: .; J: TRBJ1-5; size: many; V: TRBV2; CDR3: CASSDQGLSYQPQHF; DNA: TGTGCCAGCAGTGATCAAGGATTATCTTATCAGCCCCAGCATTTT
D: TRBD1; J: TRBJ1-6; size: .; V: TRBV19; CDR3: CASSISGTGASSGSPLHF; DNA: TGTGCCAGTAGTATATCAGGGACAGGGGCGTCGTCCGGTTCACCCCTCCACTTT
D: .; J: TRBJ1-3; size: many; V: TRBV2; CDR3: CASSVNSAGNTIYF; DNA: TGTGCCAGCAGTGTAAACAGCGCTGGAAACACCATATATTTT
D: .; J: TRBJ1-1; size: .; V: TRBV12-3/TRBV12-4; CDR3: CASSSYSWENTEAFF; DNA: TGTGCCAGCAGTTCCTATAGCTGGGAAAACACTGAAGCTTTCTTT
D: .; J: TRBJ1-1; size: .; V: TRBV7-2; CDR3: CASSNPGREAFF; DNA: TGTGCCAGCAGCAATCCGGGGCGCGAAGCTTTCTTT
D: TRBD2; J: TRBJ2-5; size: .; V: TRBV20-1; CDR3: CSAYPLAGDRETQYF; DNA: TGCAGTGCGTACCCTCTAGCGGGAGATAGGGAGACCCAGTACTTC
D: .; J: TRBJ1-1; size: many; V: TRBV10-3; CDR3: CAISESRVLGNTEAFF; DNA: TGTGCCATCAGTGAGTCCCGGGTCTTGGGCAACACTGAAGCTTTCTTT
D: TRBD1; J: TRBJ1-2; size: many; V: TRBV25-1; CDR3: CASSNTDRGHGYTF; DNA: TGTGCCAGCAGCAACACAGACAGGGGGCATGGCTACACCTTC